This TCR beta chain was identified in a study of OX40 agonist ivuxolimab in advanced cancers. General study findings and limits: Those patients achieving a partial response at 0.1-3.0 mg/kg showed among the lowest clonal expansion. CD8+ T cells were the subset that, on average, had more expanded clones than CD4+. At 0.1 to 3.0 mg/kg, clonal expansion of CD4+ and CD8+ blood T cells had occurred by week 6. Among expanded peripheral T cells, antigen specificity went undetermined.

A note on this clone: The antigen remains unidentified.

Only in-frame clones appear in the TCRdb table, and some are missing; sequencing was by immunoSEQ multiplex PCR. The table lists about 89,000 clones, roughly 90% of them singletons. The CDR3 length is 12 residues. Germline CDR1 SEHNR, CDR2 FQNEAQ (reference sequence). V was cut by 1 base and J by 7 bases, with 7 bases left in between. The source is an adult with an advanced solid tumor such as melanoma, head and neck, liver or kidney cancer. Specimen: CD4+ or CD8+ T cells sorted from blood, collected in a trial of the OX40 agonist ivuxolimab. This sequence joins TRBV7-9 and TRBJ1-1, with D hard to call. CDR3 nucleotide sequence: TGTGCCAGCAGCTTAGGGGGATATGAAGCTTTCTTT. Translating it yields CASSLGGYEAFF.